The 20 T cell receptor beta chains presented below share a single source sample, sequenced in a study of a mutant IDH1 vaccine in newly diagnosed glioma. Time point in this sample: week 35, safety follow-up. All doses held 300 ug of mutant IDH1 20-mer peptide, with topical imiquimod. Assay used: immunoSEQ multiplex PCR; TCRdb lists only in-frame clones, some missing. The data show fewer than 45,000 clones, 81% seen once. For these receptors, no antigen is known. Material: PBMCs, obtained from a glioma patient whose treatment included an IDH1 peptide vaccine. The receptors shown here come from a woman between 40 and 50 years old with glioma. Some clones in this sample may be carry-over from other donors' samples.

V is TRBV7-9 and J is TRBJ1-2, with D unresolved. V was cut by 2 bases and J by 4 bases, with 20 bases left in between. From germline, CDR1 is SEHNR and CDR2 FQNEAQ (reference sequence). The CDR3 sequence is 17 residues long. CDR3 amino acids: CASSLTGQIATTYGYTF. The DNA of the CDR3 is TGTGCCAGCAGCTTAACGGGTCAGATAGCAACCACCTATGGCTACACCTTC. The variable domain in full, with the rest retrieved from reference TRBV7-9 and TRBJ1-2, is DTGVSQNPRHKITKRGQNVTFRCDPISEHNRLYWYRQTLGQGPEFLTYFQNEAQLEKSRLLSDRFSAERPKGSFSTLEIQRTEQGDSAMYLCASSLTGQIATTYGYTFGSGTRLTVV.

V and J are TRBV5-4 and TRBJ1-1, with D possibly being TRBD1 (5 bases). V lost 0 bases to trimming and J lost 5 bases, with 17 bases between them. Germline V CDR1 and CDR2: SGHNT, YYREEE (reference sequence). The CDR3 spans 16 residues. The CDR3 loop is CASSLGLGKGRTEAFF. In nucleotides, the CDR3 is TGTGCCAGCAGCTTGGGCCTTGGGAAGGGGAGAACTGAAGCTTTCTTT.

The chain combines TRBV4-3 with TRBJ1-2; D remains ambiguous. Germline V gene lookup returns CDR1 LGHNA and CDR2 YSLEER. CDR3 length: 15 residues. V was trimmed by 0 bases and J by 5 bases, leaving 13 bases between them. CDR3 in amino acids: CASSQDLPAVYGYTF. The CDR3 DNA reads TGCGCCAGCAGCCAAGATCTTCCGGCAGTTTATGGCTACACCTTC.

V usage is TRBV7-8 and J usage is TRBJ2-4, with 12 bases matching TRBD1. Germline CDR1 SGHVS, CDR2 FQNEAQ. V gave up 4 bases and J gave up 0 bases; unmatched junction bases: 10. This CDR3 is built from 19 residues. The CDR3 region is CASSYRDRGLIEAKNIQYF. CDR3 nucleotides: TGTGCCAGCAGCTACCGGGACAGGGGGCTTATTGAAGCCAAAAACATTCAGTACTTC.

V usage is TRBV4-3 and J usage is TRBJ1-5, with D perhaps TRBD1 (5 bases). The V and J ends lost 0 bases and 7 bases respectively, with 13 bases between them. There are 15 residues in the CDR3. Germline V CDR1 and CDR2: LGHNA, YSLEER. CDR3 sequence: CASSQEWQGGQPQHF. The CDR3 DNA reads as TGCGCCAGCAGCCAAGAATGGCAGGGTGGACAGCCCCAGCATTTT.

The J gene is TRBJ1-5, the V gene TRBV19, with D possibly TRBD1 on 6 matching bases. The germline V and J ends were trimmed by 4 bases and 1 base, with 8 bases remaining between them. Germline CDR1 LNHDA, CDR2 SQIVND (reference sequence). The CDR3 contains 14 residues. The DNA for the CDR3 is TGTGCCAGTAGTAGCCAGGGGAGCAATCAGCCCCAGCATTTT. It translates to CASSSQGSNQPQHF.

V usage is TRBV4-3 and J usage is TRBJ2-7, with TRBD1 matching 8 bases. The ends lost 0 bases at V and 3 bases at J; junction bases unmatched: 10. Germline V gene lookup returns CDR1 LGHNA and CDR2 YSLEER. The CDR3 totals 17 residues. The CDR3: CASSQDRTGRPLYEQYF. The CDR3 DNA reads TGCGCCAGCAGCCAAGATAGGACAGGGAGGCCCCTCTACGAGCAGTACTTC.

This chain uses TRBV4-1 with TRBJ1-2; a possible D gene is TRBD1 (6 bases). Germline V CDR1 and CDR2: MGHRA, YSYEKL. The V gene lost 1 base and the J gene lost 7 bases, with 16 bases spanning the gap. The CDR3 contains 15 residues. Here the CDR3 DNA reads TGCGCCAGCAGCCAAGTCAGGACAGCCTCCGGTGGCTACACCTTC. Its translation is CASSQVRTASGGYTF.

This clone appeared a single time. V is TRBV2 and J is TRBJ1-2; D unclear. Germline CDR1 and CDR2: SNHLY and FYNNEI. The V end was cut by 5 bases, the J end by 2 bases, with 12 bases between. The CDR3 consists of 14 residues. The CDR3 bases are TGTGCCAGCAGTCCGCGGCAGCCGAACTATGGCTACACCTTC. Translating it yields CASSPRQPNYGYTF.

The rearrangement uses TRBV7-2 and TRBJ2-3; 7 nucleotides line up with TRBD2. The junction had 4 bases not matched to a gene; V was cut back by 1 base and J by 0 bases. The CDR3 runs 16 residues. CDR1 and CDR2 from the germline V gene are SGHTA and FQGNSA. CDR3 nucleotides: TGTGCCAGCAGCTTAGGGGGAGGGATGAGCACAGATACGCAGTATTTT. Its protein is CASSLGGGMSTDTQYF.

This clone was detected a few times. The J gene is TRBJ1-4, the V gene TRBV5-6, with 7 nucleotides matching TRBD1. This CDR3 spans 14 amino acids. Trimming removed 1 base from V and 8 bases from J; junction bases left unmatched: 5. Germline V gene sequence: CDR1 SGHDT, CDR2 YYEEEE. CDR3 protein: CASSLYGTDEKLFF. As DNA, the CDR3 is TGTGCCAGCAGCTTGTACGGGACAGACGAAAAACTGTTTTTT. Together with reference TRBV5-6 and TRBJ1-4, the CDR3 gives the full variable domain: DAGVTQSPTHLIKTRGQQVTLRCSPKSGHDTVSWYQQALGQGPQFIFQYYEEEERQRGNFPDRFSGHQFPNYSSELNVNALLLGDSALYLCASSLYGTDEKLFFGSGTQLSVL.

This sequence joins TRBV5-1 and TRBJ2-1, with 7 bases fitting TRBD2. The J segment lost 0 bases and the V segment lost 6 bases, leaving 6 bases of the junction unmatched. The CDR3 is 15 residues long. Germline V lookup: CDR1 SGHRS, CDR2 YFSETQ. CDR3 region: CASNLGGSSYNEQFF. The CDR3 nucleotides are TGCGCCAGCAACCTCGGGGGGAGCTCCTACAATGAGCAGTTCTTC.

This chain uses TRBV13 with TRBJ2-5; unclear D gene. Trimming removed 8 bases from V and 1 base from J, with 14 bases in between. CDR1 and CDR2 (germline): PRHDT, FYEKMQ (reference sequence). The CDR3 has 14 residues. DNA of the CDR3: TGTGCCAGCTCTACCGGGCGGAGCCAAGAGACCCAGTACTTC. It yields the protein CASSTGRSQETQYF.

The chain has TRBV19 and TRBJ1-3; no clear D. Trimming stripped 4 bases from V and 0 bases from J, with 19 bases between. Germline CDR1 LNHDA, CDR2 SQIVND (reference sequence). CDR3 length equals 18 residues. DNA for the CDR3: TGTGCCAGTAGTACCCAGAACCCGGGGTACACCTCTGGAAACACCATATATTTT. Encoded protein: CASSTQNPGYTSGNTIYF.

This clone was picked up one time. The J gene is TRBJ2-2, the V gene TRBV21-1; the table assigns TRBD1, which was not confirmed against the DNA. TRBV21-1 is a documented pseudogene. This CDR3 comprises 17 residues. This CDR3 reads CASSKGFRDSRTGELFF. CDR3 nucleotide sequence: TGTGCCAGCAGCAAAGGCTTCAGGGATAGCCGGACCGGGGAGCTGTTTTTT.

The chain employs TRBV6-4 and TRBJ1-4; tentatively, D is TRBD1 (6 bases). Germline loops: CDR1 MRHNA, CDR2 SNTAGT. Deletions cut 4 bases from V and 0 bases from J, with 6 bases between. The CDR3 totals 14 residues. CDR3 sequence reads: CASSGTATNEKLFF. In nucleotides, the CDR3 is TGTGCCAGCAGTGGGACAGCAACTAATGAAAAACTGTTTTTT.

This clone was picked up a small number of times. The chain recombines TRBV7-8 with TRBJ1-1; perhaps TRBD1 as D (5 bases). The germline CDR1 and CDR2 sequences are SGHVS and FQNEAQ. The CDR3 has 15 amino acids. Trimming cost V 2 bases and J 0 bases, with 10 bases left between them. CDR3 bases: TGTGCCAGCAGCTTAACATCAGGGCTGAACACTGAAGCTTTCTTT. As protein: CASSLTSGLNTEAFF.

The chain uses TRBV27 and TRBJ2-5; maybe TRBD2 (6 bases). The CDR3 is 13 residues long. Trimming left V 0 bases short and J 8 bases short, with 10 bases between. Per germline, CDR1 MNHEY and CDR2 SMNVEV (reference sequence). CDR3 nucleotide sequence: TGTGCCAGCAGTTTATCGGGAGGCTCCACCCAGTACTTC. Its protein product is CASSLSGGSTQYF.

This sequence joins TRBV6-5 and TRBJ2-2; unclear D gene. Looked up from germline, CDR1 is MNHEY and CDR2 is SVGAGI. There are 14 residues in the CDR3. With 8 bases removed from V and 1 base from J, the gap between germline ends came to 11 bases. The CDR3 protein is CASQGRLNTGELFF. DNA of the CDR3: TGTGCCAGCCAAGGCAGGCTGAACACCGGGGAGCTGTTTTTT.

The chain's CDR3 is CASSLRGPGRRKLFF. In DNA, the CDR3 is TGCGCCAGCAGCCTCCGGGGCCCGGGCCGAAGAAAACTGTTTTTT. This chain connects TRBV4-3 to TRBJ1-4, with D tentatively TRBD1 (5 bases). Trimming removed 4 bases at V and 10 bases at J, with 19 bases between. CDR1 LGHNA and CDR2 YSLEER come from the germline V gene. The CDR3 is made up of 15 amino acids.